Listed here is a single T cell receptor beta chain. This clonotype turned up a few times. Its antigen remains unidentified. No much larger clone is present one base from it, and per-base qualities are unavailable. For sequencing, an Illumina HiSeq 2500 was employed. Quantitative 5'-RACE with molecular barcodes was used to prepare TCR beta libraries. Processing in the source paper ran as follows. A new computational method based on a probabilistic model of VDJ rearrangement was used to identify disease-linked TCR variants. TCRdb reworked the public reads: Q25 trimming with fastp, MiXCR clone assembly, productive beta chains retained. When rows share a CDR3 protein, they turn into one entry using the most common DNA and genes. TCRdb's processing, not the study's, gives the V and J calls here. This sample comprises 470,000 or so distinct CDR3 sequences, roughly a quarter of them detected only once. The biggest ten clones account for about 0.89% of the sample.

The sample belongs to a study of CD8 T cells in ankylosing spondylitis (dated by TCRdb to between 2016 and 2019). In terms of the full investigation: T cell receptor beta repertoires were profiled in healthy donors and ankylosing spondylitis patients so that disease-linked TCR variants could be found. Samples of peripheral blood were taken, and for ankylosing spondylitis patients, synovial fluid was collected as well. In total, the full study cohort was made up of some 110 healthy donors and 25 to 30 ankylosing spondylitis patients. What the work shows at the level of the full study, not this receptor alone: Some motif variants had previously been reported in the synovial fluid and blood of reactive arthritis patients, which suggests shared mechanisms of disease initiation. The disease-linked clones were reported as significantly enriched in matched synovial fluid samples from ankylosing spondylitis patients. The disease-linked clones had a CD8+ phenotype and were found at relatively low frequencies in peripheral blood. A TCR beta motif made up of several highly homologous amino acid variants appeared to be characteristic of blood from ankylosing spondylitis patients.

For CDR1 and CDR2, the germline V gene lists SQVTM and ANQGSEA. The CDR3 spans 13 residues, from the cysteine through the phenylalanine. The DNA shown is the 39-base CDR3, in frame from base 1. Compared with germline, V lacks 7 bases and J lacks 2 bases; bases without a gene match: 5. The receptor was derived from a male donor with ankylosing spondylitis. Specimen: blood, either unsorted or a sorted T cell fraction (not recorded which). The chain is encoded by TRBV29-1 joined to TRBJ2-1, with 7 central nucleotides matching TRBD1. CDR3 protein: CSGMTGTYNEQFF. Read as DNA, the sequence is TGCAGCGGTATGACAGGGACCTACAATGAGCAGTTCTTC.